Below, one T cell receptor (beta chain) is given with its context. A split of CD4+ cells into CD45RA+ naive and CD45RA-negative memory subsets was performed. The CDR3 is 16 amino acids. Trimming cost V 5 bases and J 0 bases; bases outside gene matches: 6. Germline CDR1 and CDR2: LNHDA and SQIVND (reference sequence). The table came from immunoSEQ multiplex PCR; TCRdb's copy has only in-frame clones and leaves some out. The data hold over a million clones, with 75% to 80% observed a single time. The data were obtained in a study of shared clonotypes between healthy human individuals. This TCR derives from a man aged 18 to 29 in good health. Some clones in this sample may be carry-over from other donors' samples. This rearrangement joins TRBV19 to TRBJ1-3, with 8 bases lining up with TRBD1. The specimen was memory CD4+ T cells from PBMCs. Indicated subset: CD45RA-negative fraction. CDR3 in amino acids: CASSPGQGHSGNTIYF. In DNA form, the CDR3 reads TGTGCCAGTAGTCCAGGACAGGGCCACTCTGGAAACACCATATATTTT.